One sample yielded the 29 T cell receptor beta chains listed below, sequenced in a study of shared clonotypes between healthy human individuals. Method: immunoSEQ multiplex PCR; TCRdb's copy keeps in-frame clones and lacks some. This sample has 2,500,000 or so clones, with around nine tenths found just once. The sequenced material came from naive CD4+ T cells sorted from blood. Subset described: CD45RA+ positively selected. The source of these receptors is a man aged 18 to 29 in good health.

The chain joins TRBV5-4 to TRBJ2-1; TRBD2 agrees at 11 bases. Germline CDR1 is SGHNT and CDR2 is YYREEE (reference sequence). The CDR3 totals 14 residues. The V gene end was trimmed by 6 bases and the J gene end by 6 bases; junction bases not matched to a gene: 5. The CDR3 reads CASKPLAGGNEQFF. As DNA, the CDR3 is TGTGCCAGCAAACCCCTAGCGGGAGGCAATGAGCAGTTCTTC.

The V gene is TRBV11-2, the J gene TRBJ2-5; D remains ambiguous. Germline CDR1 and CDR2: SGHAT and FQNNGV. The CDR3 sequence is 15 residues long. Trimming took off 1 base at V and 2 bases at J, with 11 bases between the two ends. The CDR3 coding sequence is TGTGCCAGCAGCTTAGGTTTACAGCCTCAAGAGACCCAGTACTTC. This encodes CASSLGLQPQETQYF.

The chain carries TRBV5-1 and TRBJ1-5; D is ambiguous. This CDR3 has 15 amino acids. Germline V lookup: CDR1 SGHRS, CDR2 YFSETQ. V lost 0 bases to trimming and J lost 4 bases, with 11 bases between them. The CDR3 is CASSLGPGINQPQHF. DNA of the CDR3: TGCGCCAGCAGCTTGGGACCGGGAATAAATCAGCCCCAGCATTTT.

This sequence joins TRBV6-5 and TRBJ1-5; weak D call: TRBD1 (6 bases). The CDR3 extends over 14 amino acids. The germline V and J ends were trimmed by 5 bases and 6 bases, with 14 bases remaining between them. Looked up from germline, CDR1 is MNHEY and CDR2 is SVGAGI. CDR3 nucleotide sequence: TGTGCCAGCAGTAACAGGGATACGAGTCAGCCCCAGCATTTT. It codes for CASSNRDTSQPQHF.

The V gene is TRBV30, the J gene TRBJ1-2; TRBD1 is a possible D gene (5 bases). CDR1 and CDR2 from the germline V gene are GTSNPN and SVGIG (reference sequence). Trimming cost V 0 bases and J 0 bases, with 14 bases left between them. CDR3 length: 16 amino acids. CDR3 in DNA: TGTGCCTGGAGTGTGGACGCCCCGGGGGCTAACTATGGCTACACCTTC. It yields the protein CAWSVDAPGANYGYTF. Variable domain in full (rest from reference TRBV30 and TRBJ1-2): SQTIHQWPATLVQPVGSPLSLECTVEGTSNPNLYWYRQAAGRGLQLLFYSVGIGQISSEVPQNLSASRPQDRQFILSSKKLLLSDSGFYLCAWSVDAPGANYGYTFGSGTRLTVV.

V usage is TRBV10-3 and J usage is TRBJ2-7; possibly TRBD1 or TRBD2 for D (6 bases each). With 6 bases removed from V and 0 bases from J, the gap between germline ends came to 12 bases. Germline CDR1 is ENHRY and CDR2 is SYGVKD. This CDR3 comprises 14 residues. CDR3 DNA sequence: TGTGCCATCAGGACGGGGGCAAGCTCCTACGAGCAGTACTTC. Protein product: CAIRTGASSYEQYF.

CDR3 sequence (DNA): TGCGCCAGCAGCCAGGTATCCGGACAGAACTATAATTCACCCCTCCACTTT. Translated, it gives CASSQVSGQNYNSPLHF. This chain joins TRBV4-1 and TRBJ1-6; possibly TRBD1 for D (6 bases). Germline V gene sequence: CDR1 MGHRA, CDR2 YSYEKL. Trimming removed 3 bases from V and 3 bases from J, with 15 bases in between. The CDR3 has 17 amino acids.

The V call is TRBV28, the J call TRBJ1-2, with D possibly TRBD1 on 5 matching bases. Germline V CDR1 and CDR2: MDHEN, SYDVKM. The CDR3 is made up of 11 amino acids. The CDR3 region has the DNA TGTGCGGCGGAGGGGCCCTATGGCTACACCTTC. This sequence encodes CAAEGPYGYTF.

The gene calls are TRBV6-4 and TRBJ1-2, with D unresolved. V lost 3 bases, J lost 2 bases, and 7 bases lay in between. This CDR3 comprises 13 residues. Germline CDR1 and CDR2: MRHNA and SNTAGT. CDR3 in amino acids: CASSENTNYGYTF. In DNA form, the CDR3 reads TGTGCCAGCAGTGAGAACACCAACTATGGCTACACCTTC.

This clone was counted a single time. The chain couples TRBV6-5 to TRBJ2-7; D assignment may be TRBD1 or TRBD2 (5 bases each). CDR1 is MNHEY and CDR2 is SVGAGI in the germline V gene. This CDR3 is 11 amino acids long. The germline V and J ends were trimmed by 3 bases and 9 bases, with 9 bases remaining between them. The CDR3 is CASSYGTWQYF. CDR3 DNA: TGTGCCAGCAGTTATGGGACCTGGCAGTACTTC.

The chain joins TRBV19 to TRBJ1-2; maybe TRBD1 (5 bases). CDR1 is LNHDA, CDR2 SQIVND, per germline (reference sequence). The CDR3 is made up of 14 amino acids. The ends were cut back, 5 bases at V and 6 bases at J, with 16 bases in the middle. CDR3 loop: CASSPSTEYHGYTF. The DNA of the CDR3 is TGTGCCAGTAGTCCTTCGACAGAATACCATGGCTACACCTTC. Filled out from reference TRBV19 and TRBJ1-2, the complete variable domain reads DGGITQSPKYLFRKEGQNVTLSCEQNLNHDAMYWYRQDPGQGLRLIYYSQIVNDFQKGDIAEGYSVSREKKESFPLTVTSAQKNPTAFYLCASSPSTEYHGYTFGSGTRLTVV.

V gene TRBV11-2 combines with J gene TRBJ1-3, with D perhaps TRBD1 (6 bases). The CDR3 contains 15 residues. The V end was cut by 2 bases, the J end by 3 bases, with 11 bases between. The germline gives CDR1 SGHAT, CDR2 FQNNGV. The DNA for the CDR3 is TGTGCCAGCAGCTTACTACAGGGCCTTGGAAACACCATATATTTT. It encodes CASSLLQGLGNTIYF.

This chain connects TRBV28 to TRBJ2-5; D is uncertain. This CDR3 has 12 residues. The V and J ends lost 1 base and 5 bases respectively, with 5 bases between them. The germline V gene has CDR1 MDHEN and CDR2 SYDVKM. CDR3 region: CASSLYRETQYF. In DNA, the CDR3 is TGTGCCAGCAGTTTATATAGGGAGACCCAGTACTTC.

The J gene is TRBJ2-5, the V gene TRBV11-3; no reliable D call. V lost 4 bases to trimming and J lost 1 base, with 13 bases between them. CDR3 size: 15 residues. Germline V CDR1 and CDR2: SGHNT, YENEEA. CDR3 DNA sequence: TGTGCCAGCAGCTGGGGTGAAACTCGCCAAGAGACCCAGTACTTC. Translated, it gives CASSWGETRQETQYF.

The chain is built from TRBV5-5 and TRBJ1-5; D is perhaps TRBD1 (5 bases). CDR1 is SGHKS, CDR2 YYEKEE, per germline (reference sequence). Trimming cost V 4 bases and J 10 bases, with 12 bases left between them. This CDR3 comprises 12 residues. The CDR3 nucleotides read TGTGCCAGCAGCGATCTGGGGGGACCCCAGCATTTT. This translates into CASSDLGGPQHF.

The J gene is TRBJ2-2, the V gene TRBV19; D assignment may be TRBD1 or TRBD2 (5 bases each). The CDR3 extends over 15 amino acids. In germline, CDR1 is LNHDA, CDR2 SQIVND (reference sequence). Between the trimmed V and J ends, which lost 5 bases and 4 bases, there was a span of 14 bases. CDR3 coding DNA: TGTGCCAGTAGTGGGGCAGGGACGGGCACCGGGGAGCTGTTTTTT. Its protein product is CASSGAGTGTGELFF.

The CDR3: CARSGGQGDEQYF. The CDR3 DNA sequence: TGTGCCAGAAGCGGTGGACAGGGGGACGAGCAGTACTTC. V gene TRBV5-3 combines with J gene TRBJ2-7, with TRBD1 matching over 10 bases. TRBV5-3 is sorted into the ORF group, with uncertain function. CDR3 length: 13 residues. V lost 4 bases, J lost 5 bases, and 3 bases stayed unmatched.

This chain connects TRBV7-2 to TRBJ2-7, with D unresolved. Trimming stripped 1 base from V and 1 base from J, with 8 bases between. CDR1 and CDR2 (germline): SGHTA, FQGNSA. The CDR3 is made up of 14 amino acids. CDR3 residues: CASSLDALSYEQYF. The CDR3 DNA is TGTGCCAGCAGCTTAGACGCGTTATCCTACGAGCAGTACTTC. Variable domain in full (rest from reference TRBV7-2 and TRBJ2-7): GAGVSQSPSNKVTEKGKDVELRCDPISGHTALYWYRQSLGQGLEFLIYFQGNSAPDKSGLPSDRFSAERTGGSVSTLTIQRTQQEDSAVYLCASSLDALSYEQYFGPGTRLTVT.

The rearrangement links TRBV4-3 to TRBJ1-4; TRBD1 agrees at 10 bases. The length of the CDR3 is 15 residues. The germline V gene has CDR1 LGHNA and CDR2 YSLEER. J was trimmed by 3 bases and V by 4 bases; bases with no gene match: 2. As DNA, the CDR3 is TGCGCCAGCAGCCGGGGACAGGGGCCTAATGAAAAACTGTTTTTT. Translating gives CASSRGQGPNEKLFF.

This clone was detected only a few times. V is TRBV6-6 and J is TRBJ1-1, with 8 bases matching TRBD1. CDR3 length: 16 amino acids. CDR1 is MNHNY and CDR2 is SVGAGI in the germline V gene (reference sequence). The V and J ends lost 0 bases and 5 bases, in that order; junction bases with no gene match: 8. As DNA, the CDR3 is TGTGCCAGCAGTTACTCGAGTCAGGGGGCTTTTACTGAAGCTTTCTTT. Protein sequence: CASSYSSQGAFTEAFF.

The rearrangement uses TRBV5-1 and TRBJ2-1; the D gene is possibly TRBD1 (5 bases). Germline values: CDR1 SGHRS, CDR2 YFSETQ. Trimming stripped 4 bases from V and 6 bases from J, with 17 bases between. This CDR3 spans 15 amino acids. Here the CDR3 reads CASSLGRQRGNEQFF. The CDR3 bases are TGCGCCAGCAGCCTCGGCCGACAGAGAGGCAATGAGCAGTTCTTC. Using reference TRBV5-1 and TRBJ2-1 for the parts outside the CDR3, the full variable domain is KAGVTQTPRYLIKTRGQQVTLSCSPISGHRSVSWYQQTPGQGLQFLFEYFSETQRNKGNFPGRFSGRQFSNSRSEMNVSTLELGDSALYLCASSLGRQRGNEQFFGPGTRLTVL.

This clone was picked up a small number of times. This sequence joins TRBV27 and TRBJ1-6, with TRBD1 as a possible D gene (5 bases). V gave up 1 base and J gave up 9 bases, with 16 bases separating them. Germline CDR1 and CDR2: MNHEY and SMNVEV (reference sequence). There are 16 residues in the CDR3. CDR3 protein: CASSLWDPQRGSPLHF. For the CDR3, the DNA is TGTGCCAGCAGTTTATGGGACCCTCAAAGGGGTTCACCCCTCCACTTT.

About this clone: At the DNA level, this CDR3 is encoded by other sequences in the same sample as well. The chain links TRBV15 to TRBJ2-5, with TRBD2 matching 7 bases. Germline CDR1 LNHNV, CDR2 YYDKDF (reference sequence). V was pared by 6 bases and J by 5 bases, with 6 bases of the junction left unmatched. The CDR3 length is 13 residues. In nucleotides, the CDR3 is TGTGCCACCAGTAGGGGAGGGGCCGAGACCCAGTACTTC. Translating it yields CATSRGGAETQYF.

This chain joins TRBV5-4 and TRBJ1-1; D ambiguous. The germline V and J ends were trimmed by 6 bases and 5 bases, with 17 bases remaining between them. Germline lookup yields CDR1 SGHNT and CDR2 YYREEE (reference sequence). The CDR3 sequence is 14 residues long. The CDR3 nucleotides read TGTGCCAGCACCTGGAGCGGGTATGGGACTGAAGCTTTCTTT. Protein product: CASTWSGYGTEAFF.

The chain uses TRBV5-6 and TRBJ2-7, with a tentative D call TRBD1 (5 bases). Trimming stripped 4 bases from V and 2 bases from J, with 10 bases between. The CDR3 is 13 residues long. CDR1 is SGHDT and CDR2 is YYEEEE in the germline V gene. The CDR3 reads CASSDDRAYEQYF. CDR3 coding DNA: TGTGCCAGCAGCGACGACAGAGCCTACGAGCAGTACTTC.

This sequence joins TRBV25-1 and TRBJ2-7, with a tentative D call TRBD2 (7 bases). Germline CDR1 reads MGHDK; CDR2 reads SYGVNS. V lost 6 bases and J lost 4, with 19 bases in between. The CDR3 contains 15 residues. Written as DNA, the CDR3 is TGTGCCAGCAGCGACTCGGGGGGCGACTGGTACGAGCAGTACTTC. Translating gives CASSDSGGDWYEQYF.

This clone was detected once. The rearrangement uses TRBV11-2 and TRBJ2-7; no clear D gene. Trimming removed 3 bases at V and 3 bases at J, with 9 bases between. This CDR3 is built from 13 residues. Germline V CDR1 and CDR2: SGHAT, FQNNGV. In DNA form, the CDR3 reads TGTGCCAGCAGCTTTACGTATAACTACGAGCAGTACTTC. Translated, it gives CASSFTYNYEQYF.

CDR3 in DNA: TGTGCCTGGAGGCCGGGCCTCTCTGGAAACACCATATATTTT. It yields the protein CAWRPGLSGNTIYF. The chain links TRBV30 to TRBJ1-3; D not certain. CDR1 is GTSNPN and CDR2 is SVGIG in the germline V gene (reference sequence). V was pared by 3 bases and J by 0 bases, with 9 bases between. The CDR3 length is 14 residues.

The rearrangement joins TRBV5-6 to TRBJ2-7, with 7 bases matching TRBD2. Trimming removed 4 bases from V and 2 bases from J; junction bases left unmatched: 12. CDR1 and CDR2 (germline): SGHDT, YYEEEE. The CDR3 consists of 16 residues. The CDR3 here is CASSPPSPGGPYEQYF. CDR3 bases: TGTGCCAGCAGCCCCCCCAGTCCGGGAGGTCCCTACGAGCAGTACTTC.